Below, 27 T cell receptor beta chains from the same sample are listed, as sequenced in a study of T cell repertoires in cytomegalovirus infection. TCRdb re-analysed the reads in MiXCR, keeping a single row per CDR3 protein. The sample shows fewer than 350,000 distinct CDR3 sequences, 15% to 20% of them seen only once. Sequenced material: PBMCs. The receptors were sampled from a human donor in good health (CMV status not recorded). Some clones in this sample may be carry-over from other donors' samples.

V gene TRBV4-1 combines with J gene TRBJ2-3, with 13 nucleotides matching TRBD2. This CDR3 is 18 amino acids long. CDR1 is MGHRA and CDR2 is YSYEKL in the germline V gene. The ends lost 2 bases at V and 5 bases at J; junction bases unmatched: 10. The DNA of the CDR3 is TGCGCCAGCAGCCAAAATATTGGACTAGCGGGGGCCAAAGATACGCAGTATTTT. Residues: CASSQNIGLAGAKDTQYF.

This clonotype appeared a few times. The genes are TRBV5-1 and TRBJ2-1; D remains ambiguous. Germline V gene lookup returns CDR1 SGHRS and CDR2 YFSETQ. The CDR3 consists of 11 residues. V was cut by 0 bases and J by 8 bases, with 3 bases left in between. The CDR3 DNA reads TGCGCCAGCAGCTTGGCCGATGAGCAGTTCTTC. Amino acid sequence: CASSLADEQFF.

The table lists this clonotype with a few counts. The genes are TRBV5-5 and TRBJ2-5, with a weak D call TRBD1 (5 bases). The CDR3 is 17 amino acids. The germline V and J ends were trimmed by 2 bases and 5 bases, with 22 bases remaining between them. Germline lookup yields CDR1 SGHKS and CDR2 YYEKEE (reference sequence). The CDR3 nucleotides are TGTGCCAGCAGCTTCAGGGCCGCCTCACAAAACGGGGAGACCCAGTACTTC. Protein sequence: CASSFRAASQNGETQYF.

This clonotype was observed many times. The J gene is TRBJ1-6, the V gene TRBV12-3 or TRBV12-4; D remains unclear. V was pared by 6 bases and J by 4 bases, with 4 bases between. This CDR3 comprises 12 residues. The CDR3 protein is CASSQYNSPLHF. CDR3 nucleotide sequence: TGTGCCAGCAGCCAGTATAATTCACCCCTCCACTTT.

Only a few counts were recorded for this clonotype. This chain connects TRBV15 to TRBJ2-1; D is possibly TRBD1 (5 bases). The V end was cut by 0 bases, the J end by 10 bases, with 22 bases between. Germline CDR1 is LNHNV and CDR2 is YYDKDF (reference sequence). The CDR3 sequence is 17 residues long. The CDR3 sequence is CATSREGAAGYPREQFF. The CDR3 coding sequence is TGTGCCACCAGCAGAGAAGGGGCTGCAGGGTACCCCCGGGAGCAGTTCTTC. Variable domain in full (rest from reference TRBV15 and TRBJ2-1): DAMVIQNPRYQVTQFGKPVTLSCSQTLNHNVMYWYQQKSSQAPKLLFHYYDKDFNNEADTPDNFQSRRPNTSFCFLDIRSPGLGDTAMYLCATSREGAAGYPREQFFGPGTRLTVL.

A few counts support this clonotype. The genes are TRBV19 and TRBJ1-1; D is possibly TRBD1 (5 bases). In germline, CDR1 is LNHDA, CDR2 SQIVND (reference sequence). V was trimmed by 11 bases and J by 1 base, leaving 20 bases between them. This CDR3 is 15 amino acids long. The CDR3 is CAQNTRNRWNTEAFF. CDR3 nucleotide sequence: TGTGCCCAGAATACCCGTAACAGGTGGAACACTGAAGCTTTCTTT.

Many counts were recorded for this clonotype. The chain employs TRBV28 and TRBJ1-5; 7 bases align to TRBD1. Unmatched junction bases numbered 5, after V lost 10 bases and J lost 2 bases. Germline lookup yields CDR1 MDHEN and CDR2 SYDVKM. There are 13 residues in the CDR3. CDR3 loop: CATLGQGNQPQHF. The CDR3 DNA reads TGTGCCACTCTTGGACAGGGCAATCAGCCCCAGCATTTT.

This clonotype appeared many times. The chain combines TRBV20-1 with TRBJ1-5, with D perhaps matching TRBD1 (6 bases). Trimming took 1 base from V and 5 from J, leaving 12 bases between them. The germline CDR1 and CDR2 sequences are DFQATT and SNEGSKA (reference sequence). CDR3 size: 14 residues. CDR3 nucleotides: TGCAGTGCTAGAGCAGGGGATGAGGATCAGCCCCAGCATTTT. Protein: CSARAGDEDQPQHF.

This clonotype showed up just a few times. The chain employs TRBV4-2 and TRBJ1-2, with D possibly matching TRBD1 (5 bases). V dropped 3 bases and J dropped 4 bases, with 18 bases sitting between them. Germline V lookup: CDR1 LGHNA, CDR2 YNFKEQ. The CDR3 totals 16 residues. CDR3 sequence reads: CASSHVERGLGYGYTF. In DNA, the CDR3 is TGTGCCAGCAGCCATGTTGAGCGGGGGTTGGGCTATGGCTACACCTTC.

This clonotype appeared many times. V and J are TRBV7-9 and TRBJ1-2; D is uncertain. The CDR3 has 13 residues. Germline assignment: CDR1 SEHNR and CDR2 FQNEAQ (reference sequence). Trimming removed 1 base from V and 10 bases from J, with 13 bases in between. The CDR3 region is CASSLDHPGFYTF. The DNA of the CDR3 is TGTGCCAGCAGCTTAGATCATCCTGGGTTCTACACCTTC.

This clonotype was seen ten or more times. This sequence joins TRBV28 and TRBJ2-7; D uncertain. The length of the CDR3 is 17 residues. Germline CDR1 is MDHEN and CDR2 is SYDVKM. V was cut by 3 bases and J by 2 bases, with 20 bases left in between. Here the CDR3 reads CASSLLFRALTTYEQYF. The CDR3 coding sequence is TGTGCCAGCAGTTTGTTATTTCGGGCCCTAACAACCTACGAGCAGTACTTC.

The chain has TRBV7-9 and TRBJ2-3; no clear D. With 5 bases removed from V and 6 bases from J, the gap between germline ends came to 12 bases. The CDR3 runs to 13 residues. Germline values: CDR1 SEHNR, CDR2 FQNEAQ (reference sequence). CDR3 bases: TGTGCCAGCAGCCTGGGTGGGGATGATACGCAGTATTTT. It codes for CASSLGGDDTQYF.

In this sample, this clonotype turned up many times. The J gene is TRBJ2-3, the V gene TRBV7-8, with D hard to call. CDR3 length equals 15 residues. Trimming took 4 bases from V and 0 from J, leaving 11 bases between them. Per the germline V gene, CDR1 is SGHVS and CDR2 is FQNEAQ. The CDR3 nucleotides are TGTGCCAGCAGCTCGCAAGCAATTAGCACAGATACGCAGTATTTT. This encodes CASSSQAISTDTQYF.

The J gene is TRBJ2-1, the V gene TRBV20-1, with 11 bases aligning to TRBD2. There are 16 residues in the CDR3. J was trimmed by 2 bases and V by 0 bases; bases with no gene match: 3. From germline, CDR1 is DFQATT and CDR2 SNEGSKA (reference sequence). The CDR3 coding sequence is TGCAGTGCTAGAGATCATAGCGGGGGGGCCTACAATGAGCAGTTCTTC. It codes for CSARDHSGGAYNEQFF.

This clonotype came up many times. The chain recombines TRBV6-1 with TRBJ2-1; a weak D match, TRBD1 (5 bases). The CDR3 runs to 14 residues. The ends were cut back, 6 bases at V and 12 bases at J, with 21 bases in the middle. CDR1 is MNHNS, CDR2 SASEGT, per germline. The CDR3 region is CASSTEQALQGQFF. The CDR3 DNA reads TGTGCCAGCAGCACAGAACAGGCTCTCCAGGGGCAGTTCTTC.

This clonotype was recorded many times. The J gene is TRBJ2-3, the V gene TRBV7-2; D uncertain. Trimming pared 4 bases from V and 5 bases from J, leaving 7 bases between. The CDR3 consists of 12 residues. Germline values: CDR1 SGHTA, CDR2 FQGNSA. For the CDR3, the DNA is TGTGCCAGCAGCTCACACCTAGATACGCAGTATTTT. This sequence encodes CASSSHLDTQYF. The full variable domain, rest sourced from reference TRBV7-2 and TRBJ2-3, is GAGVSQSPSNKVTEKGKDVELRCDPISGHTALYWYRQSLGQGLEFLIYFQGNSAPDKSGLPSDRFSAERTGGSVSTLTIQRTQQEDSAVYLCASSSHLDTQYFGPGTRLTVL.

This clonotype was detected only a few times. V is TRBV29-1 and J is TRBJ1-1; unclear D gene. This CDR3 spans 12 amino acids. The V end was cut by 4 bases, the J end by 3 bases, with 9 bases between. CDR1 SQVTM and CDR2 ANQGSEA come from the germline V gene. This CDR3 is CSVVGGYTEAFF. CDR3 coding DNA: TGCAGCGTTGTGGGCGGTTACACTGAAGCTTTCTTT.

The chain combines TRBV6-5 with TRBJ2-5; D uncertain. Trimming removed 9 bases at V and 0 bases at J, with 11 bases between. This CDR3 has 13 residues. Germline V gene sequence: CDR1 MNHEY, CDR2 SVGAGI. The CDR3: CASKQSYQETQYF. The CDR3 nucleotides read TGTGCCAGTAAGCAGAGTTACCAAGAGACCCAGTACTTC.

The table lists this clonotype with many counts. This chain connects TRBV7-2 to TRBJ2-5; D not certain. Trimming removed 5 bases from V and 4 bases from J, with 14 bases in between. CDR1 is SGHTA, CDR2 FQGNSA, per germline. The CDR3 is 14 residues long. The CDR3 loop is CASSTRGVTETQYF. As DNA, the CDR3 is TGTGCCAGCAGCACCCGCGGTGTTACAGAGACCCAGTACTTC.

This clonotype was counted only a few times. This chain joins TRBV19 and TRBJ2-7, with D tentatively TRBD1 (5 bases). CDR1 LNHDA and CDR2 SQIVND come from the germline V gene (reference sequence). V lost 3 bases and J 4 bases, leaving 13 bases between the germline ends. This CDR3 is built from 14 residues. DNA of the CDR3: TGTGCCAGTAGTATGGGGCAGGAGTGGTACGAGCAGTACTTC. Its translation: CASSMGQEWYEQYF. Complete variable domain (other parts from reference TRBV19 and TRBJ2-7): DGGITQSPKYLFRKEGQNVTLSCEQNLNHDAMYWYRQDPGQGLRLIYYSQIVNDFQKGDIAEGYSVSREKKESFPLTVTSAQKNPTAFYLCASSMGQEWYEQYFGPGTRLTVT.

This clonotype was seen repeatedly, ten times or more. The rearrangement uses TRBV7-2 and TRBJ1-2; TRBD1 agrees at 10 bases. CDR1 is SGHTA, CDR2 FQGNSA, per germline. The CDR3 consists of 13 residues. V lost 5 bases and J lost 6; bases outside the gene matches: 3. CDR3: CASSRGTGDGYTF. CDR3 DNA sequence: TGTGCCAGCAGCCGAGGGACAGGGGATGGCTACACCTTC.

This clonotype was detected many times. This sequence joins TRBV7-6 and TRBJ2-7; perhaps D is TRBD1 or TRBD2 (5 bases each). The V end lost 3 bases, the J end lost 3 bases, and 18 bases lay between the germline ends. CDR1 is SGHVS and CDR2 is FNYEAQ in the germline V gene. CDR3 length: 16 residues. DNA of the CDR3: TGTGCCAGCAGCTTGGACTCCCGGGGCGTACTCTACGAGCAGTACTTC. Protein: CASSLDSRGVLYEQYF.

Only a few counts were recorded for this clonotype. V and J are TRBV25-1 and TRBJ2-3; 7 nucleotides line up with TRBD1. Trimming removed 10 bases from V and 2 bases from J; junction bases left unmatched: 9. The length of the CDR3 is 14 residues. Germline lookup yields CDR1 MGHDK and CDR2 SYGVNS. Here the CDR3 DNA reads TGTGCCACCAGATTAACAGGGGCCACAGATACGCAGTATTTT. Protein sequence: CATRLTGATDTQYF. Full variable domain (remainder filled in from reference TRBV25-1 and TRBJ2-3): EADIYQTPRYLVIGTGKKITLECSQTMGHDKMYWYQQDPGMELHLIHYSYGVNSTEKGDLSSESTVSRIRTEHFPLTLESARPSHTSQYLCATRLTGATDTQYFGPGTRLTVL.

Only a few counts were recorded for this clonotype. J is TRBJ2-7 and V is TRBV20-1; TRBD1 matches at 11 bases. Trimming took 2 bases from V and 3 from J; bases not matched to a gene: 6. Germline CDR1 reads DFQATT; CDR2 reads SNEGSKA (reference sequence). The CDR3 has 15 amino acids. The CDR3 sequence is CSARSRTGGVYEQYF. In DNA form, the CDR3 reads TGCAGTGCTAGATCCAGGACAGGGGGCGTCTACGAGCAGTACTTC.

This clonotype was observed many times. The chain employs TRBV19 and TRBJ1-5; 8 nucleotides match TRBD1. V shed 7 bases and J 6 bases; nucleotides not matched to a gene: 8. Germline values: CDR1 LNHDA, CDR2 SQIVND (reference sequence). CDR3 length: 14 residues. The CDR3 region has the DNA TGTGCCAGTACGACACAGGGGGACGGTCAGCCCCAGCATTTT. Translation gives CASTTQGDGQPQHF.

This clonotype has a count of ten or more. The V gene is TRBV28, the J gene TRBJ1-5, with D perhaps matching TRBD1 (5 bases). V was pared by 9 bases and J by 7 bases, with 16 bases between. Germline CDR1 MDHEN, CDR2 SYDVKM. There are 13 residues in the CDR3. CDR3 loop: CASRGPRVQPQHF. CDR3 nucleotide sequence: TGTGCCAGTCGGGGACCGCGCGTACAGCCCCAGCATTTT.

Only a few counts were recorded for this clonotype. The CDR3 region has the DNA TGTGCCAGCAGACCGGGACAGGGGCCCCGAGATACGCAGTATTTT. Translating gives CASRPGQGPRDTQYF. The J gene is TRBJ2-3, the V gene TRBV28; 10 nucleotides agree with TRBD1. This CDR3 contains 15 residues. Germline V CDR1 and CDR2: MDHEN, SYDVKM. With 6 bases clipped from V and 5 bases from J, the junction kept 8 bases outside the gene matches.